What follows is one TCR beta chain and its context. What it recognizes is unknown. V lost 1 base and J lost 4; bases outside the gene matches: 4. Germline V gives CDR1 LNHDA, CDR2 SQIVND (reference sequence). The CDR3 length is 15 residues. These data belong to a study of OX40 agonist ivuxolimab in advanced cancers. Turning to the study itself: Intravenous ivuxolimab was administered to patients every 2 weeks at 0.01 to 10 mg/kg.

Overall study findings and caveats: Some nonresponders also had low normalized T-cell clonal expansion.

The assay was immunoSEQ multiplex PCR, and TCRdb's table has in-frame clones only and misses some. The sample shows 70,000 to 90,000 clones, about 89% of them seen only once. This sequence joins TRBV19 and TRBJ1-5, with 7 positions matching TRBD1. The sequencing used CD4+ or CD8+ T cells sorted from blood, collected in a trial of the OX40 agonist ivuxolimab. This sequence originates from an adult with an advanced solid tumor such as melanoma, head and neck, liver or kidney cancer. CDR3 bases: TGTGCCAGTAGTATAGTGGGGACAGAGAATCAGCCCCAGCATTTT. Protein: CASSIVGTENQPQHF.